Shown below are 14 T cell receptor beta chains from a single sample sequenced in a study of metastatic and nonmetastatic thyroid tumors. TCRdb reanalyzed the PCR reads via MiXCR. This sample carries 20,000 to 25,000 clones, 9% to 15% of them seen once, and the ten largest clones take 5.5% to 8%. The entire patient cohort was treatment-naive prior to thyroid surgery. The sample comprised blood. These TCRs come from a male donor with papillary thyroid cancer or a benign thyroid nodule (not recorded which). Some clones in this sample may be carry-over from other donors' samples.

This chain joins TRBV7-8 and TRBJ1-2, with 11 positions matching TRBD1. CDR1 is SGHVS, CDR2 FQNEAQ, per germline. The CDR3 is made up of 13 amino acids. V lost 5 bases, J lost 7 bases, and 3 bases stayed unmatched. The DNA of the CDR3 is TGTGCCAGCAGCGTCGGGACAGGGGGTGGCTACACCTTC. It specifies CASSVGTGGGYTF.

The chain recombines TRBV10-3 with TRBJ2-7; D remains ambiguous. Germline V gene sequence: CDR1 ENHRY, CDR2 SYGVKD. The CDR3 is 11 residues long. Trimming left V 2 bases short and J 7 bases short, with 6 bases between. CDR3 protein: CAISEVAEQYF. The CDR3, as DNA: TGTGCCATCAGTGAGGTGGCTGAGCAGTACTTC.

This clone has only a few counts. The chain recombines TRBV12-3 or TRBV12-4 with TRBJ2-2, with a possible D match to TRBD2 (5 bases). This CDR3 is built from 13 residues. Between the trimmed V and J ends, which lost 8 bases and 4 bases, there was a span of 11 bases. CDR3 in DNA: TGTGCCAGCCGATTAACTAGCACCGGGGAGCTGTTTTTT. Its protein product is CASRLTSTGELFF.

This clone is medium-sized by share. This chain connects TRBV6-4 to TRBJ2-1; TRBD1 might be the D (6 bases). The V end was cut by 6 bases, the J end by 8 bases, with 11 bases between. CDR1 and CDR2 from the germline V gene are MRHNA and SNTAGT. This CDR3 is 12 amino acids long. CDR3 bases: TGTGCCAGCAGGGGGGCGAGGGATGAGCAGTTCTTC. Protein: CASRGARDEQFF.

By frequency in the sample, this clone is medium-sized. This CDR3 is also generated by other DNA sequences in the sample. The chain carries TRBV28 and TRBJ2-6; D tentatively reads TRBD1 or TRBD2 (5 bases each). The ends were cut back, 2 bases at V and 3 bases at J, with 14 bases in the middle. Germline lookup yields CDR1 MDHEN and CDR2 SYDVKM. This CDR3 region has 17 residues. For the CDR3, the DNA is TGTGCCAGCAGTTTACCGGCCGGGGCAGGTGGGGCCAACGTCCTGACTTTC. It encodes CASSLPAGAGGANVLTF. Full variable domain (remainder filled in from reference TRBV28 and TRBJ2-6): DVKVTQSSRYLVKRTGEKVFLECVQDMDHENMFWYRQDPGLGLRLIYFSYDVKMKEKGDIPEGYSVSREKKERFSLILESASTNQTSMYLCASSLPAGAGGANVLTFGAGSRLTVL.

This clone was recorded many times. The CDR3 DNA reads TGTGCCAGCAGCCCGCCGAGCTCCTACGAGCAGTACTTC. Translated, it gives CASSPPSSYEQYF. The genes are TRBV7-9 and TRBJ2-7; D not resolved. Trimming removed 5 bases from V and 0 bases from J, with 8 bases in between. The germline V gene encodes CDR1 SEHNR and CDR2 FQNEAQ (reference sequence). This CDR3 has 13 residues. Full variable domain (missing parts from reference TRBV7-9 and TRBJ2-7): DTGVSQNPRHKITKRGQNVTFRCDPISEHNRLYWYRQTLGQGPEFLTYFQNEAQLEKSRLLSDRFSAERPKGSFSTLEIQRTEQGDSAMYLCASSPPSSYEQYFGPGTRLTVT.

The gene calls are TRBV27 and TRBJ2-1, with 9 bases matching TRBD2. The CDR3 sequence is 15 residues long. The V segment lost 2 bases and the J segment 5 bases; nucleotides outside the gene matches: 4. Germline assignment: CDR1 MNHEY and CDR2 SMNVEV (reference sequence). The CDR3 reads CASSLIAGAHNEQFF. The CDR3 DNA is TGTGCCAGCAGTTTAATAGCGGGAGCTCACAATGAGCAGTTCTTC.

In its sample, this clone was seen many times. The chain uses TRBV19 and TRBJ1-5, with a weak D call TRBD1 (5 bases). There are 12 residues in the CDR3. The V end was cut by 4 bases, the J end by 7 bases, with 8 bases between. Germline V gene lookup returns CDR1 LNHDA and CDR2 SQIVND (reference sequence). The CDR3 region is CASSSRDQPQHF. CDR3 bases: TGTGCCAGTAGTAGTCGGGACCAGCCCCAGCATTTT.

Only a few counts were recorded for this clone. The sample holds other DNA sequences that translate to the same CDR3. The chain employs TRBV20-1 and TRBJ2-7; tentative D call: TRBD2 (5 bases). Trimming removed 0 bases at V and 2 bases at J, with 14 bases between. CDR1 DFQATT and CDR2 SNEGSKA come from the germline V gene (reference sequence). The CDR3 is made up of 15 amino acids. In DNA, the CDR3 is TGCAGTGCTAGAGATGGTGAGGGTATTCCCTACGAGCAGTACTTC. This gives the protein CSARDGEGIPYEQYF.

This clone was recorded many times. The chain combines TRBV11-2 with TRBJ1-1; tentative D call: TRBD1 (6 bases). Trimming pared 10 bases from V and 4 bases from J, leaving 22 bases between. The germline V gene encodes CDR1 SGHAT and CDR2 FQNNGV. The CDR3 length is 15 residues. CDR3: CATKDRPFSATEAFF. The CDR3 DNA follows: TGTGCCACCAAGGACAGACCCTTTTCCGCCACTGAAGCTTTCTTT.

Many counts were recorded for this clone. The genes are TRBV14 and TRBJ2-3; 9 positions agree with TRBD2. Looked up from germline, CDR1 is SGHDN and CDR2 is FVKESK. This CDR3 is built from 16 residues. V was clipped by 1 base and J by 4 bases; unmatched bases: 6. The CDR3 protein is CASSQATSGGADTQYF. The CDR3 DNA sequence: TGTGCCAGCAGCCAAGCGACTAGCGGAGGGGCAGATACGCAGTATTTT.

This clone was counted between two and nine times. One end of the junction does not line up with germline, which may come from a read error. This chain joins TRBV28 and TRBJ1-1; D gene uncertain. This CDR3 comprises 12 residues. Germline V gene lookup returns CDR1 MDHEN and CDR2 SYDVKM. The CDR3 DNA reads as TGTGTCAGCAGAACCAGAAATACTGAATCTTTCTTT. Translation gives CVSRTRNTESFF.

This clone was counted at least ten times. The CDR3 bases are TGTGCCAGCAGCCGAGAACGACAGGGCCCTCAGCCCCAGCATTTT. It is translated as CASSRERQGPQPQHF. The chain is built from TRBV3-1 and TRBJ1-5; TRBD1 aligns across 7 bases. The CDR3 has 15 amino acids. Trimming at V came to 4 bases and at J to 6 bases, leaving 9 bases not matched to a gene. The germline gives CDR1 LGHDT, CDR2 YNNKEL (reference sequence).

This clone has more than one count but fewer than ten. This rearrangement joins TRBV2 to TRBJ2-1, with 7 positions matching TRBD2. This CDR3 spans 15 amino acids. V was clipped by 2 bases and J by 10 bases; unmatched bases: 11. Germline CDR1 reads SNHLY; CDR2 reads FYNNEI. The CDR3 DNA is TGTGCCAGCAGTGAAACTAGCGCGATCCCCCCGGAGCAGTTCTTC. Amino acids: CASSETSAIPPEQFF.